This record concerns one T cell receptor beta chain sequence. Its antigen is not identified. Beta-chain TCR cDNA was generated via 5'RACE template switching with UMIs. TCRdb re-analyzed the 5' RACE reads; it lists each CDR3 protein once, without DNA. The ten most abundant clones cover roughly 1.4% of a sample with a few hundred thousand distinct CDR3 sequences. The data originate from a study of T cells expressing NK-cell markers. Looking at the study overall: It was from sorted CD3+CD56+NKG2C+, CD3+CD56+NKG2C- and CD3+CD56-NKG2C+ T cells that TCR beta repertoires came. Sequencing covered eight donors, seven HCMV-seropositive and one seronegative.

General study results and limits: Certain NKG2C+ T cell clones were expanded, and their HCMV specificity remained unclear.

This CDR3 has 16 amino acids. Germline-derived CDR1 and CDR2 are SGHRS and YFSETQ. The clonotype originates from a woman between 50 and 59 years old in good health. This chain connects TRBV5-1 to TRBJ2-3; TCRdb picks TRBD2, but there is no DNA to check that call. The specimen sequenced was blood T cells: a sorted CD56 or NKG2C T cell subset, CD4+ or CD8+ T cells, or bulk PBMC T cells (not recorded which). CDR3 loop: CASSLVVAFSTDTQYF.